These 19 T cell receptor beta chains were sequenced from one sample in a study of control samples from healthy donors and cancer patients. The data were produced by immunoSEQ multiplex PCR, yet TCRdb's version contains in-frame clones alone and is incomplete. The data contain 95,000 to 130,000 clones, 93% of them singletons. Sequences were obtained from blood. The source of these receptors is a man aged 30 to 45 in good health.

This rearrangement joins TRBV30 to TRBJ1-5; 10 nucleotides match TRBD1. J was trimmed by 5 bases and V by 2 bases; bases with no gene match: 9. The germline gives CDR1 GTSNPN, CDR2 SVGIG (reference sequence). The CDR3 length is 16 residues. The DNA of the CDR3 is TGTGCCTGGAGTCCCTGGACAGGGGGTCTCGATCAGCCCCAGCATTTT. Translated: CAWSPWTGGLDQPQHF.

This chain joins TRBV15 and TRBJ1-5; the D is unclear. The CDR3 runs to 14 residues. V was pared by 3 bases and J by 3 bases, with 9 bases between. Per germline, CDR1 LNHNV and CDR2 YYDKDF (reference sequence). This CDR3 is CATSSGRDNQPQHF. The CDR3 nucleotides are TGTGCCACCAGCAGTGGACGGGACAATCAGCCCCAGCATTTT.

V gene TRBV6-6 combines with J gene TRBJ2-7, with a weak D call TRBD1 (6 bases). V gave up 2 bases and J gave up 3 bases, with 11 bases separating them. CDR3 length equals 14 residues. Per the germline V gene, CDR1 is MNHNY and CDR2 is SVGAGI (reference sequence). CDR3: CASSYRDKDYEQYV. CDR3 coding DNA: TGTGCCAGCAGTTACCGGGACAAAGACTACGAGCAGTACGTC.

V is TRBV15 and J is TRBJ2-2, with D unresolved. V lost 3 bases and J 5 bases, leaving 7 bases between the germline ends. The CDR3 has 13 residues. From germline, CDR1 is LNHNV and CDR2 YYDKDF (reference sequence). CDR3 nucleotide sequence: TGTGCCACCAGCAGGCTTGAAACCGGGGAGCTGTTTTTT. Its translation is CATSRLETGELFF.

V usage is TRBV2 and J usage is TRBJ1-4; unclear D gene. The CDR3 loop spans 12 amino acids. Trimming took off 6 bases at V and 10 bases at J, with 12 bases between the two ends. Germline loops: CDR1 SNHLY, CDR2 FYNNEI. This CDR3 reads CASRQVPGKLFF. The CDR3, as DNA: TGTGCCAGCAGACAAGTCCCAGGAAAACTGTTTTTT.

The V gene is TRBV7-9, the J gene TRBJ2-3, with TRBD2 matching 8 bases. Germline V gives CDR1 SEHNR, CDR2 FQNEAQ (reference sequence). The CDR3 is made up of 14 amino acids. V was pared by 6 bases and J by 3 bases, with 5 bases of the junction left unmatched. The CDR3 region has the DNA TGTGCCAGCAGGGGAGCGGGGGCTACAGATACGCAGTATTTT. Residues: CASRGAGATDTQYF. The whole variable domain, filled in from reference TRBV7-9 and TRBJ2-3, reads DTGVSQNPRHKITKRGQNVTFRCDPISEHNRLYWYRQTLGQGPEFLTYFQNEAQLEKSRLLSDRFSAERPKGSFSTLEIQRTEQGDSAMYLCASRGAGATDTQYFGPGTRLTVL.

The chain links TRBV6-5 to TRBJ1-1; D not certain. CDR3 length equals 14 residues. CDR1 MNHEY and CDR2 SVGAGI come from the germline V gene. V was trimmed by 5 bases and J by 3 bases, leaving 13 bases between them. CDR3 protein: CASSQIIGYTEAFF. CDR3 nucleotides: TGTGCCAGCAGTCAAATAATAGGGTACACTGAAGCTTTCTTT.

The rearrangement uses TRBV27 and TRBJ2-7; D is unclear. This CDR3 is 13 amino acids long. CDR1 MNHEY and CDR2 SMNVEV come from the germline V gene (reference sequence). With 3 bases removed from V and 7 bases from J, the gap between germline ends came to 13 bases. Here the CDR3 reads CASSFAGYGEQYF. CDR3 in DNA: TGTGCCAGCAGTTTCGCAGGATATGGGGAGCAGTACTTC.

This chain's CDR3 is CASNPSSGYEQYF. The CDR3 bases are TGTGCCAGCAATCCAAGCTCAGGATACGAGCAGTACTTC. The chain is built from TRBV28 and TRBJ2-7, with unresolved D. Germline lookup yields CDR1 MDHEN and CDR2 SYDVKM. The germline V and J ends were trimmed by 7 bases and 4 bases, with 14 bases remaining between them. This CDR3 is built from 13 residues.

This clone was seen only once. The rearrangement joins TRBV5-5 to TRBJ2-7, with 9 bases matching TRBD1. The CDR3 is 15 amino acids. Germline loops: CDR1 SGHKS, CDR2 YYEKEE (reference sequence). With V trimmed by 3 bases and J by 0 bases, 4 bases remained unmatched. The CDR3 DNA sequence: TGTGCCAGCAGCTATGGACAGGGGCCCTCCTACGAGCAGTACTTC. Translated, it gives CASSYGQGPSYEQYF.

The chain uses TRBV28 and TRBJ2-7, with a possible D match to TRBD1 (5 bases). Germline V CDR1 and CDR2: MDHEN, SYDVKM. The CDR3 totals 16 residues. V lost 2 bases and J lost 4, with 18 bases in between. Written as DNA, the CDR3 is TGTGCCAGCAGTTTACCCACTACAGGCCGTGAATACGAGCAGTACTTC. Encoded protein: CASSLPTTGREYEQYF.

The chain joins TRBV28 to TRBJ2-3, with 9 bases fitting TRBD1. The V gene's germline CDR1 is MDHEN and CDR2 SYDVKM. This CDR3 has 15 amino acids. Unmatched junction bases numbered 8, after V lost 7 bases and J lost 3 bases. The CDR3 protein is CASNPRDRVTDTQYF. CDR3 nucleotide sequence: TGTGCCAGCAATCCGCGGGACAGGGTTACAGATACGCAGTATTTT.

The gene calls are TRBV9 and TRBJ2-3; 11 nucleotides match TRBD2. The V segment lost 3 bases and the J segment 2 bases; nucleotides outside the gene matches: 8. Germline assignment: CDR1 SGDLS and CDR2 YYNGEE. The CDR3 runs to 17 residues. CDR3: CASSGRLAGLTTDTQYF. The CDR3 DNA reads as TGTGCCAGCAGCGGAAGACTAGCGGGGCTTACCACAGATACGCAGTATTTT. The whole variable domain, remainder taken from reference TRBV9 and TRBJ2-3, is DSGVTQTPKHLITATGQRVTLRCSPRSGDLSVYWYQQSLDQGLQFLIQYYNGEERAKGNILERFSAQQFPDLHSELNLSSLELGDSALYFCASSGRLAGLTTDTQYFGPGTRLTVL.

The chain joins TRBV18 to TRBJ1-2; tentative D call: TRBD1 (6 bases). Germline loops: CDR1 KGHSH, CDR2 LQKENI. Deletions cut 3 bases from V and 4 bases from J, with 9 bases between. The CDR3 spans 13 residues. CDR3 in amino acids: CASSPDRFYGYTF. CDR3 in DNA: TGTGCCAGCTCACCCGACAGGTTCTATGGCTACACCTTC.

CDR3 sequence: CASRPGGYAEKLFF. As DNA, the CDR3 is TGTGCCAGCAGACCAGGGGGGTACGCGGAAAAACTGTTTTTT. J is TRBJ1-4 and V is TRBV6-5, with 7 bases lining up with TRBD1. V was clipped by 6 bases and J by 8 bases; unmatched bases: 9. This CDR3 is 14 amino acids long. Looked up from germline, CDR1 is MNHEY and CDR2 is SVGAGI.

The chain joins TRBV5-1 to TRBJ2-5; D may correspond to TRBD1 or TRBD2 (6 bases each). The CDR3 runs 13 residues. Trimming took 1 base from V and 5 from J, leaving 9 bases between them. Germline V gene sequence: CDR1 SGHRS, CDR2 YFSETQ. The CDR3 nucleotides are TGCGCCAGCAGCTTGACAGGGAGGGAGACCCAGTACTTC. Its protein is CASSLTGRETQYF.

V usage is TRBV9 and J usage is TRBJ1-2; TRBD1 is a possible D gene (6 bases). There are 15 residues in the CDR3. Germline V gives CDR1 SGDLS, CDR2 YYNGEE. V was trimmed by 4 bases and J by 8 bases, leaving 21 bases between them. This CDR3 reads CASSTRTEEFGGYTF. CDR3 DNA: TGTGCCAGCAGCACCCGGACAGAAGAGTTCGGCGGCTACACCTTC.

V usage is TRBV6-6 and J usage is TRBJ2-3, with D tentatively TRBD1 or TRBD2 (5 bases each). The CDR3 extends over 15 amino acids. The V end was cut by 2 bases, the J end by 0 bases, with 9 bases between. Germline V lookup: CDR1 MNHNY, CDR2 SVGAGI (reference sequence). The CDR3 sequence is CASSYGGISTDTQYF. The DNA of the CDR3 is TGTGCCAGCAGTTACGGGGGAATTAGCACAGATACGCAGTATTTT.

V gene TRBV15 combines with J gene TRBJ1-2; D is uncertain. Germline CDR1 reads LNHNV; CDR2 reads YYDKDF (reference sequence). The CDR3 is 14 residues long. The V end lost 2 bases, the J end lost 4 bases, and 11 bases lay between the germline ends. The CDR3 protein is CATSRPAAVYGYTF. DNA of the CDR3: TGTGCCACCAGCAGACCCGCGGCGGTCTATGGCTACACCTTC.